This T cell receptor beta chain appears in the sequencing data of a study of response to subunit inactivated influenza vaccine. Overall study findings and caveats: New T cells are recruited in small numbers by each seasonal influenza vaccination, according to the authors' suggestion.

Note on this clonotype: Its antigen remains unidentified.

A single record per CDR3 protein comes from TCRdb applying MiXCR to the RT-PCR reads. The sample shows more than 400,000 distinct CDR3 sequences, approximately 7.7% of them seen only once. The CDR3 extends over 14 amino acids. Germline V gene lookup returns CDR1 LGHNA and CDR2 YNFKEQ. The V gene lost 3 bases and the J gene lost 0 bases, with 8 bases spanning the gap. The origin of this receptor is a man between 45 and 75 years old who received an inactivated influenza vaccine. The starting material was PBMCs from blood, obtained about 23 months after vaccination. The J gene is TRBJ2-5, the V gene TRBV4-2; D gene uncertain. DNA for the CDR3: TGTGCCAGCAGCCAGGGTACAAACCAAGAGACCCAGTACTTC. This translates into CASSQGTNQETQYF.